These T cell receptor beta chains were read from a single sample in a study of memory CD4+ T cells and cytomegalovirus serostatus. Using immunoSEQ multiplex PCR, the repertoire was profiled, and TCRdb retains in-frame clones only, with some absent. The sample carries 84,000 or so clones, over 80% recorded once. Sequencing was carried out using memory CD4+ T cells from blood. Every receptor here comes from an adult in good health and CMV-seronegative. Both conserved end residues are part of each CDR3. D genes are given only for firm matches. Where a row states a size, it is once, few, many or the class of an expanded clone; other rows omit it.

- TRBJ1-4 TRBV2 - CASSVGLGRSGNINEKLFF TGTGCCAGCAGTGTGGGACTGGGGAGATCCGGCAACATAAATGAAAAACTGTTTTTT
- TRBJ1-2 TRBV19 - CASSMFLDSANYGYTF TGTGCCAGTAGTATGTTCTTGGACAGTGCTAACTATGGCTACACCTTC
- TRBJ1-1 TRBV18 TRBD1 CASSPGGPEAFF TGTGCCAGCTCGCCAGGGGGCCCTGAAGCTTTCTTT
- TRBJ2-3 TRBV19 - CASSIAGRGATDTQYF TGTGCCAGTAGTATAGCAGGACGGGGGGCAACAGATACGCAGTATTTT
- TRBJ2-5 TRBV28 TRBD2 CASRSGLAGEGETQYF TGTGCCAGCAGATCGGGACTAGCGGGGGAGGGAGAGACCCAGTACTTC
- TRBJ2-5 TRBV7-2 TRBD2 CASSLSLAGGLETQYF TGTGCCAGCAGCTTATCCCTAGCGGGGGGTCTGGAGACCCAGTACTTC
- TRBJ1-6 TRBV10-2 - CASSESILRVGSPLHF TGCGCCAGCAGTGAGTCGATCTTAAGGGTCGGGTCACCCCTCCACTTT
- TRBJ2-3 TRBV29-1 TRBD2 CSVERAPGLATDTQYF TGCAGCGTTGAGCGCGCCCCGGGACTAGCAACAGATACGCAGTATTTT
- TRBJ2-3 TRBV9 TRBD2 CASSVATRLASDTQYF TGTGCCAGCAGCGTAGCTACGCGACTAGCTTCAGATACGCAGTATTTT
- TRBJ2-2 TRBV27 TRBD2 CASSRLTSGGKVSGELFF TGTGCCAGCAGCCGATTGACTAGCGGGGGGAAAGTATCCGGGGAGCTGTTTTTT
- TRBJ2-5 TRBV7-3 - CASSPSGGGETQYF TGTGCCAGCAGCCCGTCCGGAGGCGGGGAGACCCAGTACTTC
- TRBJ2-1 TRBV2 - CASRVEFSNEQFF TGTGCCAGCAGAGTTGAGTTCTCCAATGAGCAGTTCTTC
- TRBJ2-7 TRBV15 TRBD1 CATSRETGFLYEQYF TGTGCCACCAGCAGAGAGACAGGGTTTTTGTACGAGCAGTACTTC
- TRBJ1-3 TRBV7-9 - CASSGQMGALSGNTIYF TGTGCCAGCAGCGGACAGATGGGGGCCCTCTCTGGAAACACCATATATTTT
once TRBJ2-2 TRBV28 TRBD2 CASSLAGGSGELFF TGTGCCAGCAGTCTAGCGGGGGGGTCCGGGGAGCTGTTTTTT
once TRBJ1-2 TRBV6-4 - CASSDGGENGYTF TGTGCCAGCAGTGACGGAGGGGAAAACGGCTACACCTTC
- TRBJ1-5 TRBV6-5 - CASSYDRRDQPQHF TGTGCCAGCAGTTACGACAGGAGGGATCAGCCCCAGCATTTT
- TRBJ2-7 TRBV21-1 - CASSKAQRGQGGYEQYF TGTGCCAGCAGCAAAGCGCAAAGGGGACAGGGTGGGTACGAGCAGTACTTC
- TRBJ1-2 TRBV20-1 - CSASRGDGYTF TGCAGTGCTAGTAGGGGGGATGGCTACACCTTC
- TRBJ2-7 TRBV6-6 - CASSLAAYEQYF TGTGCCAGCAGTCTAGCTGCCTACGAGCAGTACTTC
- TRBJ1-3 TRBV6-6 - CASSKGDSGNTIYF TGTGCCAGCAGCAAGGGGGACTCTGGAAACACCATATATTTT
- TRBJ2-7 TRBV2 - CASTDIMDEQYF TGTGCCAGCACGGACATTATGGATGAGCAGTACTTC
- TRBJ1-1 TRBV4-2 - CASSRFEEYTEAFF TGTGCCAGCAGCCGCTTCGAGGAGTACACTGAAGCTTTCTTT
- TRBJ2-1 TRBV19 - CASSLTGSTREQFF TGTGCCAGTAGTCTCACGGGATCCACGCGCGAGCAGTTCTTC
- TRBJ2-5 TRBV2 TRBD2 CASSESVGRGETQYF TGTGCCAGCAGCGAATCCGTAGGGCGGGGGGAGACCCAGTACTTC
- TRBJ2-7 TRBV28 TRBD1 CASSLRGLTYEQYF TGTGCCAGCAGTTTAAGGGGGCTCACCTACGAGCAGTACTTC
few TRBJ2-7 TRBV28 - CASSSAGASYEQYF TGTGCCAGCAGTTCGGCGGGGGCCTCCTACGAGCAGTACTTC
few TRBJ1-1 TRBV6-5 TRBD1 CASSIRQGNAFF TGTGCCAGCAGTATAAGACAGGGTAATGCTTTCTTT
- TRBJ2-3 TRBV11-2 TRBD2 CASSFFLAASTDTQYF TGTGCCAGCAGCTTCTTTCTAGCGGCTAGCACAGATACGCAGTATTTT
- TRBJ1-1 TRBV30 TRBD1 CAWSVGQGGWTEAFF TGTGCCTGGAGTGTGGGACAGGGAGGTTGGACTGAAGCTTTCTTT
- TRBJ2-7 TRBV6-1 TRBD1 CASSAGTGNEQYF TGTGCCAGCAGTGCCGGGACAGGGAACGAGCAGTACTTC
- TRBJ1-4 TRBV19 - CASSLNEKLFF TGTGCCAGTAGTCTAAATGAAAAACTGTTTTTT
- TRBJ1-4 TRBV5-1 - CASSYGTLATNEKLFF TGCGCCAGCAGCTACGGGACACTTGCAACTAATGAAAAACTGTTTTTT
- TRBJ2-2 TRBV18 - CASSPAGATGELFF TGTGCCAGCTCACCAGCCGGCGCGACCGGGGAGCTGTTTTTT
- TRBJ2-5 TRBV7-2 TRBD2 CASSSPRRGIQETQYF TGTGCCAGCAGCTCCCCACGGCGGGGGATACAAGAGACCCAGTACTTC
- TRBJ2-1 TRBV11-1 - CASSLRGRNNEQFF TGTGCCAGCAGCTTGAGGGGACGCAACAATGAGCAGTTCTTC
- TRBJ2-5 TRBV18 - CASSPMGGRETQYF TGTGCCAGCTCACCAATGGGGGGGCGAGAGACCCAGTACTTC
- TRBJ2-3 TRBV28 TRBD2 CASQTSGRDTQYF TGTGCCAGCCAAACTAGCGGGAGAGATACGCAGTATTTT
- TRBJ1-1 TRBV4-1 - CASSQDWGFAFF TGCGCCAGCAGCCAAGATTGGGGATTCGCTTTCTTT
few TRBJ1-3 TRBV28 - CASSFGLGYDSGNTIYF TGTGCCAGCAGTTTCGGTCTCGGGTACGACTCTGGAAACACCATATATTTT
- TRBJ2-7 TRBV30 TRBD1 CAWRRGGADPYEQYF TGTGCCTGGAGACGAGGGGGCGCTGACCCCTACGAGCAGTACTTC
- TRBJ1-5 TRBV5-6 - CASSQWGGGNQPQHF TGTGCCAGCAGCCAATGGGGTGGAGGCAATCAGCCCCAGCATTTT
- TRBJ2-7 TRBV11-2 - CASSLARLGYEQYF TGTGCCAGCAGCTTAGCCAGGTTGGGGTACGAGCAGTACTTC
- TRBJ1-2 TRBV7-2 - CASSPDISYGYTF TGTGCCAGCAGCCCGGACATATCCTATGGCTACACCTTC
- TRBJ1-2 TRBV20-1 - CSVGNGYTF TGCAGTGTAGGGAATGGCTACACCTTC
- TRBJ2-5 TRBV5-1 - CASSLAGGPQETQYF TGCGCCAGCAGCTTAGCGGGCGGTCCGCAAGAGACCCAGTACTTC
- TRBJ2-7 TRBV4-3 TRBD1 CASSQAGTVRPYEQYF TGCGCCAGCAGCCAGGCAGGGACAGTAAGACCCTACGAGCAGTACTTC
- TRBJ2-5 TRBV7-2 TRBD2 CASSLGVAGGWETQYF TGTGCCAGCAGCTTAGGAGTAGCGGGGGGGTGGGAGACCCAGTACTTC
- TRBJ2-5 TRBV2 TRBD1 CASSGDRGPETQYF TGTGCCAGCAGTGGGGACAGGGGGCCAGAGACCCAGTACTTC
- TRBJ1-4 TRBV4-3 TRBD1 CASSQEGTGGEKLFF TGCGCCAGCAGCCAAGAAGGGACAGGGGGTGAAAAACTGTTTTTT
- TRBJ1-1 TRBV6-1 TRBD1 CATEFQTGANTEAFF TGTGCCACCGAATTTCAGACAGGGGCGAACACTGAAGCTTTCTTT
- TRBJ1-6 TRBV6-5 - CASRISWARESPLHF TGTGCCAGCAGGATATCCTGGGCCCGGGAGTCACCCCTCCACTTT
- TRBJ2-3 TRBV9 - CASSHTGWADTQYF TGTGCCAGCAGCCACACGGGGTGGGCAGATACGCAGTATTTT
- TRBJ1-6 TRBV4-3 - CASSQDIDSRNSPLHF TGCGCCAGCAGCCAAGATATAGACAGTAGAAATTCACCCCTCCACTTT
- TRBJ1-5 TRBV28 - CASRPGGGDNQPQHF TGTGCCAGCAGGCCTGGAGGGGGGGACAATCAGCCCCAGCATTTT
few TRBJ1-2 TRBV7-2 - CASSLRRDYGYTF TGTGCCAGCAGCTTACGTAGAGACTATGGCTACACCTTC